Below are 25 T cell receptor beta chains sequenced from a single sample in a study of T cells in women clearing cervical HPV infection. Clones were read by immunoSEQ multiplex PCR, and TCRdb kept only the in-frame ones, dropping some. The sample holds about 27,000 clones. Sequenced sample: blood buffy coat. Source of these receptors: a woman between 18 and 75 years old with a cervical HPV16 infection that either progressed to CIN3+ or cleared (not recorded which).

Turning to this clone: The DNA ends 3 residues before the CDR3 does, and the rest of the CDR3 is filled in from the germline J gene. The rearrangement uses TRBV29-1 and TRBJ2-2; D is ambiguous. CDR1 and CDR2 from the germline V gene are SQVTM and ANQGSEA. The CDR3 extends over 11 amino acids. The chain's CDR3 is CSVFPPNLLFF. Incomplete CDR3 DNA: TGCAGCGTTTTCCCCCCTAACTTG.

On this clone itself: With the read ending 3 residues before the CDR3 end, the germline J gene is used to fill in that end. The J gene is TRBJ2-2, the V gene TRBV5-6; D not resolved. The CDR3 has 13 amino acids. CDR1 is SGHDT and CDR2 is YYEEEE in the germline V gene. The CDR3 sequence is CASSLLDNSPLFF. The sequenced part of the CDR3 DNA is TGTGCCAGCAGCTTGCTAGATAATTCACCG.

On this clone itself: The read is 3 residues too short to cover the CDR3 end, so that end is filled in from the germline J gene. The chain joins TRBV7-6 to TRBJ2-1; 9 bases line up with TRBD1. Per the germline V gene, CDR1 is SGHVS and CDR2 is FNYEAQ. This CDR3 is 14 amino acids long. V dropped 3 bases and J dropped 7; count of bases not matched to a gene: 4. Incomplete CDR3 DNA: TGTGCCAGCAGCTTTCCGGGACAGGGAAATGAG. Protein sequence: CASSFPGQGNE. The full CDR3 is CASSFPGQGNEQFF.

A remark on this clone: At one end, the junction sequence differs from germline, possibly due to a read error. The read ends 3 residues before the CDR3 terminus; that terminus is restored from the germline J gene. The chain recombines TRBV18 with TRBJ1-2; 9 bases align to TRBD1. This CDR3 has 15 amino acids. Germline V lookup: CDR1 KGHSH, CDR2 LQKENI. CDR3 DNA, as far as it was read: TGTGCCAGCTCACTCACAGGGGGCTTGGCTTATGAC. It is translated as CASSLTGGLAYD. The whole CDR3 region reads CASSLTGGLAYDYTF.

As concerns this clone: From the germline J gene comes the end of the CDR3, since the read stops 3 residues before it. The rearrangement uses TRBV7-2 and TRBJ2-5; 9 positions agree with TRBD1. The CDR3 spans 13 residues. The V and J ends lost 4 bases and 5 bases, in that order; junction bases with no gene match: 2. The germline V gene has CDR1 SGHTA and CDR2 FQGNSA. Here the CDR3 reads CASSSGQGETQYF. CDR3 DNA, as far as it was read: TGTGCCAGCAGCTCGGGACAGGGCGAGACC.

CDR3 DNA, as far as it was read: TGTGCCAGCAGAGTAGGGACAGTGAGCACCGGGGAG. Residues: CASRVGTVSTGE. The complete CDR3 sequence is CASRVGTVSTGELFF. This rearrangement joins TRBV5-4 to TRBJ2-2; 7 bases map to TRBD1. Coverage ceases 3 residues before the CDR3 finishes, and the germline J gene fills in the end. The CDR3 spans 15 residues. CDR1 and CDR2 from the germline V gene are SGHNT and YYREEE (reference sequence). V was pared by 5 bases and J by 4 bases, with 8 bases of the junction left unmatched.

On this clone: The CDR3 end lies 3 residues beyond the end of the read and is filled in from the germline J gene. The chain combines TRBV30 with TRBJ2-3, with 12 bases identical to TRBD2. There are 14 residues in the CDR3. V lost 4 bases to trimming and J lost 3 bases; unmatched junction nucleotides: 2. Germline lookup yields CDR1 GTSNPN and CDR2 SVGIG (reference sequence). CDR3 bases read: TGTGCCTGGAAAACTAGCGGGGGGACAGATACG. Translating gives CAWKTSGGTDT. The full CDR3 protein reads CAWKTSGGTDTQYF.

Details on this clone: Read data end 3 residues before the CDR3 end; the end is taken from the germline J gene. This chain links TRBV2 with TRBJ2-3, with D perhaps assigned TRBD1 or TRBD2 (5 bases each). The germline CDR1 and CDR2 sequences are SNHLY and FYNNEI. The CDR3 has 12 residues. The sequenced part of the CDR3 DNA is TGTGCCGGAGCAGAGGGGCAAGAGACG. Residues: CAGAEGQET. The whole CDR3 reads CAGAEGQETQYF.

With respect to this clone: The CDR3 is cut off 3 residues early in the read; its end comes from the germline J gene. V usage is TRBV20-1 and J usage is TRBJ1-2; a weak D match, TRBD1 (6 bases). The CDR3 is 17 amino acids. Germline V gene sequence: CDR1 DFQATT, CDR2 SNEGSKA (reference sequence). The CDR3 here is CSATVPTRGHSTEDYTF. CDR3 DNA (partial): TGCAGTGCTACCGTACCAACCCGGGGACATTCCACGGAAGAC.

With respect to this clone: The read finishes 3 residues shy of the CDR3 end, and the germline J gene is used to complete it. The genes are TRBV14 and TRBJ2-2; the D gene is possibly TRBD1 (6 bases). V dropped 2 bases and J dropped 6 bases, with 13 bases sitting between them. Germline lookup yields CDR1 SGHDN and CDR2 FVKESK. The CDR3 totals 15 residues. CDR3 bases read: TGTGCCAGCAGCCAAACCCACAGGGTACCCGGGGAG. It is translated as CASSQTHRVPGE. The CDR3, in full, reads CASSQTHRVPGELFF.

In the case of this clone: The CDR3 is cut off 3 residues early in the read; its end comes from the germline J gene. The chain couples TRBV7-2 to TRBJ2-4; 7 nucleotides line up with TRBD1. Germline assignment: CDR1 SGHTA and CDR2 FQGNSA. There are 14 residues in the CDR3. The DNA read from the CDR3 is TGTGCCAGCAGCTTGGGACAGCGTATGAATGGT. Translation gives CASSLGQRMNG. The CDR3 in full is CASSLGQRMNGQYF.

As regards this clone: Read sequence stops 3 residues before the CDR3 end, and the germline J gene provides the missing end. The chain links TRBV7-3 to TRBJ2-2; 7 bases match TRBD1. After removal of 4 bases from V and 7 bases from J, the junction contained 3 bases not matched to a gene. This CDR3 region has 13 residues. Per germline, CDR1 SGHTA and CDR2 FQGTGA. The CDR3 sequence: CASSSGGNGELFF. The DNA read from the CDR3 is TGTGCCAGCAGCTCAGGGGGTAACGGGGAG.

Details on this clone: The observed sequence ends 3 residues before the CDR3 terminus, with the missing tail filled in from the germline J gene. The chain employs TRBV5-6 and TRBJ2-7; D possibly corresponds to TRBD1 (5 bases). The CDR3 consists of 14 residues. Germline lookup yields CDR1 SGHDT and CDR2 YYEEEE. V lost 3 bases and J lost 4, with 14 bases in between. The CDR3 DNA, read in part, is TGTGCCAGCAGCTATACGGACACGCCATACGAG. Translating gives CASSYTDTPYE. The complete CDR3 protein is CASSYTDTPYEQYF.

A word on this clone: The read comes to an end 3 residues before the CDR3 does, leaving the germline J gene to fill in the end. This chain connects TRBV11-1 to TRBJ2-3, with D perhaps TRBD2 (5 bases). Trimming removed 7 bases from V and 2 bases from J, with 13 bases in between. CDR1 is SGHAT and CDR2 is FQDESV in the germline V gene (reference sequence). The CDR3 extends over 14 amino acids. The CDR3 is CASTVGRATDTQYF. Partial CDR3 DNA: TGTGCCAGCACCGTTGGGCGGGCCACAGATACG. Full variable domain (remainder filled in from reference TRBV11-1 and TRBJ2-3): EAEVAQSPRYKITEKSQAVAFWCDPISGHATLYWYRQILGQGPELLVQFQDESVVDDSQLPKDRFSAERLKGVDSTLKIQPAELGDSAMYLCASTVGRATDTQYFGPGTRLTVL.

Comment on this clone: Sequencing ends 3 residues short of the CDR3 end; the germline J gene provides the rest. This sequence joins TRBV20-1 and TRBJ1-1, with D perhaps TRBD1 (5 bases). CDR1 DFQATT and CDR2 SNEGSKA come from the germline V gene (reference sequence). V was trimmed by 4 bases and J by 2 bases, leaving 8 bases between them. The CDR3 runs 12 residues. The sequenced CDR3 bases are TGCAGTGCTAAGGACATTAACACTGAA. Its protein is CSAKDINTE. In full, the CDR3 is CSAKDINTEAFF.

To note about this clone: The CDR3 is cut off 3 residues early in the read; its end comes from the germline J gene. This chain links TRBV19 with TRBJ2-5; D ambiguous. Germline-derived CDR1 and CDR2 are LNHDA and SQIVND (reference sequence). V lost 9 bases, J lost 5 bases, and 22 bases lay in between. CDR3 length: 15 amino acids. The DNA read from the CDR3 is TGTGCCAGGAGGATAGGGAAGGGTTTGACGGAGACC. Translating gives CARRIGKGLTET. The whole CDR3 reads CARRIGKGLTETQYF.

As regards this clone: The read is 3 residues too short to cover the CDR3 end, so that end is filled in from the germline J gene. The chain employs TRBV5-1 and TRBJ2-3; the match to TRBD1 covers 8 bases. Germline V lookup: CDR1 SGHRS, CDR2 YFSETQ. There are 15 residues in the CDR3. The chain's CDR3 is CASSPTGGWQETQYF. The sequenced part of the CDR3 DNA is TGCGCCAGCAGCCCAACAGGGGGTTGGCAAGAGACG. The complete variable domain, with remaining parts taken from reference TRBV5-1 and TRBJ2-3, reads KAGVTQTPRYLIKTRGQQVTLSCSPISGHRSVSWYQQTPGQGLQFLFEYFSETQRNKGNFPGRFSGRQFSNSRSEMNVSTLELGDSALYLCASSPTGGWQETQYFGPGTRLTVL.

Turning to this clone: The read terminates 3 residues before the CDR3 end, so the remaining end is supplied by the germline J gene. This chain links TRBV7-6 with TRBJ2-2; TRBD2 might be the D (5 bases). This CDR3 is 16 amino acids long. Germline V lookup: CDR1 SGHVS, CDR2 FNYEAQ. CDR3 residues: CASSLTRGWDNEKLFF. CDR3 DNA, as far as it was read: TGTGCCAGCAGCTTAACCCGGGGATGGGATAATGAAAAG.

Worth noting for this clone: The CDR3 extends 3 residues past the end of the read, so its final part is completed from the germline J gene. V is TRBV6-2 or TRBV6-3 and J is TRBJ2-1, with 7 bases lining up with TRBD2. CDR1 is MNHEY, CDR2 SVGEGT, per germline. Trimming at V came to 9 bases and at J to 3 bases, leaving 17 bases not matched to a gene. The CDR3 is 17 residues long. Here the CDR3 reads CASTGGGRVRDYNEQFF. Incomplete CDR3 DNA: TGTGCCAGTACGGGGGGAGGTAGAGTGAGGGACTACAATGAG.

Regarding this clone: Read data end 3 residues before the CDR3 end; the end is taken from the germline J gene. The rearrangement joins TRBV20-1 to TRBJ2-3; unclear D gene. CDR1 and CDR2 from the germline V gene are DFQATT and SNEGSKA (reference sequence). There are 14 residues in the CDR3. This CDR3 reads CSAGQVLGQETQYF. CDR3 DNA (partial): TGCAGTGCGGGTCAGGTTTTGGGCCAAGAGACG.

Details on this clone: The read ends 3 residues early relative to the CDR3; the germline J gene fills the gap. The J gene is TRBJ1-4, the V gene TRBV20-1; D is uncertain. Per germline, CDR1 DFQATT and CDR2 SNEGSKA (reference sequence). The CDR3 has 14 residues. Trimming pared 3 bases from V and 0 bases from J, leaving 8 bases between. The part of the CDR3 DNA that was read is TGCAGTGCTAGGGCAGGAGCAACTAATGAAAAA. It yields the protein CSARAGATNEK. The complete CDR3 sequence is CSARAGATNEKLFF.

Notes on this clone: Sequencing ends 3 residues short of the CDR3 end; the germline J gene provides the rest. The chain couples TRBV2 to TRBJ2-3; a possible D gene is TRBD1 (6 bases). This CDR3 contains 14 residues. CDR1 is SNHLY, CDR2 FYNNEI, per germline. The covered CDR3 bases are TGTGCCAGCAGAGGGGACACCACAAATCAGCCG. Translating gives CASRGDTTNQP. The full CDR3 reads CASRGDTTNQPQYF.

On this clone itself: The read stops 3 residues short of the end of the CDR3; the missing end is completed from the germline J gene. This rearrangement joins TRBV20-1 to TRBJ2-7; the match to TRBD1 covers 8 bases. CDR3 length: 16 amino acids. Per germline, CDR1 DFQATT and CDR2 SNEGSKA (reference sequence). The J segment lost 3 bases and the V segment lost 2 bases, leaving 12 bases of the junction unmatched. The CDR3 protein is CSARYPSDRGVYEQYF. The sequenced part of the CDR3 DNA is TGCAGTGCTAGATATCCCTCCGACAGGGGTGTCTACGAG.

In the case of this clone: Read coverage stops 3 residues before the CDR3 terminus; the germline J gene supplies the remainder. J is TRBJ2-2 and V is TRBV7-9; D perhaps matches TRBD1 (6 bases). The CDR3 runs 14 residues. CDR1 is SEHNR, CDR2 FQNEAQ, per germline (reference sequence). The part of the CDR3 DNA that was read is TGTGCCAGCAGCGAGGGACACGGTAATGAAAAG. Amino acid sequence: CASSEGHGNEK. In full, the CDR3 is CASSEGHGNEKLFF.

CDR3 sequence: CASSVGGAYEQYF. The part of the CDR3 DNA that was read is TGTGCCAGCAGTGTCGGGGGGGCCTACGAG. V gene TRBV6-1 combines with J gene TRBJ2-7; 8 nucleotides agree with TRBD2. The read terminates 3 residues before the CDR3 end, so the remaining end is supplied by the germline J gene. The V segment lost 4 bases and the J segment 2 bases; nucleotides outside the gene matches: 1. The germline V gene encodes CDR1 MNHNS and CDR2 SASEGT. The CDR3 contains 13 residues.